This T cell receptor (beta chain) was identified in a study of T cell responses to AZD1222 COVID-19 vaccine. Sequenced by immunoSEQ multiplex PCR; TCRdb stores in-frame clones only, minus some. The sample carries 80,000 or so clones, about 85% recorded once. Germline lookup yields CDR1 SGHDT and CDR2 YYEEEE. V shed 5 bases and J shed 0 bases, with 15 bases lying between them. This CDR3 has 16 amino acids. The material was peripheral blood, obtained on day 0 of AZD1222 vaccination. The chain employs TRBV5-6 and TRBJ2-1; D call uncertain. This clonotype was obtained from an adult in good health. The CDR3 protein is CASRKPGFSSYNEQFF. CDR3 nucleotide sequence: TGTGCCAGCAGAAAACCCGGGTTCAGCTCCTACAATGAGCAGTTCTTC.